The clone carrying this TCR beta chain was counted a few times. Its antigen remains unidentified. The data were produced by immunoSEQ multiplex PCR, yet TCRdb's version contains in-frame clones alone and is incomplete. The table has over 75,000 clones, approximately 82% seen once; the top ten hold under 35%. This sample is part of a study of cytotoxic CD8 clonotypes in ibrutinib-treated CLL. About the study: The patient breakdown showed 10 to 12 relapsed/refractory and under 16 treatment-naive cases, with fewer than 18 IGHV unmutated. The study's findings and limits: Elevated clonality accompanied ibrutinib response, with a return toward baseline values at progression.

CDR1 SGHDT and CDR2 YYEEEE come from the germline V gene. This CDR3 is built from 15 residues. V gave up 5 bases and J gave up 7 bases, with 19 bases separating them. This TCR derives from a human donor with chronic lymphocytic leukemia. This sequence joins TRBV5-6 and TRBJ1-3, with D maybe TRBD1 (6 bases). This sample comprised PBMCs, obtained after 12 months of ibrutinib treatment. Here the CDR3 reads CASSNWGLQGNTIYF. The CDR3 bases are TGTGCCAGCAGTAACTGGGGGCTCCAGGGGAACACCATATATTTT.